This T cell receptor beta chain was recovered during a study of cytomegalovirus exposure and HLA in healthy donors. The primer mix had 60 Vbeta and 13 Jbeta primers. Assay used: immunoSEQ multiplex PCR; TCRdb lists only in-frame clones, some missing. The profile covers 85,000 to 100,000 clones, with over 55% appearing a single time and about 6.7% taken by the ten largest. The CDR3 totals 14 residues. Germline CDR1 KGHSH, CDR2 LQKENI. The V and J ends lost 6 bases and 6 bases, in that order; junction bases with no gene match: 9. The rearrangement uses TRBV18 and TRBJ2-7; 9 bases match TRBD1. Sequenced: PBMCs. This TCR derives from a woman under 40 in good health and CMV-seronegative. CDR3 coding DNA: TGTGCCAGCTCCCGCACCGGGACAGGGCTCGAGCAGTACTTC. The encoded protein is CASSRTGTGLEQYF.